This is a list of T cell receptor beta chains from one sample in a study of CD8 T cells in ankylosing spondylitis. TCRdb used MiXCR to reprocess the 5' RACE reads, holding one entry per CDR3 protein. The sample has about 36,000 distinct CDR3 sequences, around 15% seen once. The material sequenced was synovial fluid, either unsorted or a sorted T cell fraction (not recorded which). The receptors derive from a male donor with ankylosing spondylitis. CDR3s include the opening cysteine and the closing phenylalanine or tryptophan. D genes are given only for firm matches. For some rows the clone size is stated as once, few or many, or as a class when expanded; others skip it.

TRBJ1-5 TRBV15 few 16 - CATSRDWPYSNQPQHF TGTGCCACCAGCAGAGATTGGCCCTATAGCAATCAGCCCCAGCATTTT
TRBJ2-3 TRBV25-1 many 16 TRBD2 CASSAGLAGLTDTQYF TGTGCCAGCAGTGCGGGACTAGCGGGCCTCACAGATACGCAGTATTTT
TRBJ2-7 TRBV11-2 - 15 - CASSSGLGSSYEQYF TGTGCCAGCAGCTCTGGACTGGGAAGCTCCTACGAGCAGTACTTC
TRBJ2-7 TRBV6-6 - 13 - CASSPGRTYEQYF TGTGCCAGCAGTCCTGGACGGACCTACGAGCAGTACTTC
TRBJ1-2 TRBV9 few 16 - CASSLGMRGANYGYTF TGTGCCAGCAGCCTAGGGATGAGAGGGGCTAACTATGGCTACACCTTC
TRBJ2-1 TRBV4-2 - 13 - CASSLDLYNEQFF TGTGCCAGCAGCCTGGACTTGTACAATGAGCAGTTCTTC
TRBJ2-3 TRBV6-5 many 16 TRBD2 CASSYSISGNTDTQYF TGTGCCAGCAGTTACTCGATTAGCGGGAACACAGATACGCAGTATTTT
TRBJ2-1 TRBV11-1 - 13 TRBD2 CASSLRGGIEQFF TGTGCCAGCAGCCTCCGCGGGGGGATTGAGCAGTTCTTC
TRBJ2-2 TRBV10-3 many 17 - CAISENLPHTNTGELFF TGTGCCATCAGTGAGAATTTGCCACATACTAACACCGGGGAGCTGTTTTTT
TRBJ1-2 TRBV29-1 few 13 - CSVEGSTAHGYTF TGCAGCGTTGAAGGTTCAACAGCCCATGGCTACACCTTC
TRBJ1-6 TRBV28 - 15 TRBD1 CASSPGDRTNSPLHF TGTGCCAGCAGTCCTGGGGACAGAACTAATTCACCCCTCCACTTT
TRBJ2-2 TRBV24-1 - 14 - CATSDLEGTGELFF TGTGCCACCAGTGATTTAGAAGGAACCGGGGAGCTGTTTTTT
TRBJ1-2 TRBV27 - 16 - CASSSFYSALDYGYTF TGTGCCAGCAGTTCTTTTTACAGCGCCTTAGACTATGGCTACACCTTC
TRBJ2-1 TRBV27 few 15 - CASSLSRPLRNEQFF TGTGCCAGCAGTTTATCGCGGCCACTTAGGAATGAGCAGTTCTTC
TRBJ2-7 TRBV3-1 - 16 - CASSQGSLASWYEQYF TGTGCCAGCAGCCAAGGTTCTCTAGCGAGCTGGTACGAGCAGTACTTC